Listed below are T cell receptor beta chains from one sample, sequenced in a study of blood T cell repertoires in COVID-19. Only in-frame clones appear in the TCRdb table, and some are missing; sequencing was by immunoSEQ multiplex PCR. The repertoire has under 250,000 clones, 80% of them found once; the top ten carry roughly 7%. The sequenced material came from peripheral blood. The receptors derive from a woman aged 70-85 years with acute or convalescent COVID-19. CDR3s leave out the opening cysteine and the closing phenylalanine or tryptophan.

v_call,j_call,cdr3_aa
TRBV5-1,TRBJ2-2,ASSPMGAQTGELF
TRBV20-1,TRBJ2-1,SASEGLAVHNEQF
TRBV11-2,TRBJ2-5,ASSLGRAGQETQY
TRBV18,TRBJ2-1,ASSPPGLAGPYNEQF
TRBV3-1/TRBV3-2,TRBJ2-7,ATAPGGAYEQY
TRBV5-1,TRBJ2-1,ASSLRGTSFYNEQF
TRBV18,TRBJ2-3,ASSRGTGSDTQY
TRBV5-8,TRBJ2-5,AVGKQGARETQY
TRBV5-4,TRBJ1-1,ASSLGTGQAF
TRBV6-5,TRBJ2-1,ASRDPGQGYNEQF
TRBV24-1,TRBJ1-5,ATSYRGTDQPQH
TRBV19,TRBJ1-1,AGLISGEAF
TRBV11-2,TRBJ2-3,ASSLNRENTQY
TRBV11-2,TRBJ2-5,ASSSGTFSEETQY
TRBV10-3,TRBJ1-6,AIRDIDSPLH
TRBV4-1,TRBJ2-1,ASSQDPTGGGLVNEQF
TRBV5-4,TRBJ1-1,ASSLGTGQGATEAF
TRBV5-6,TRBJ2-3,ASLPAGFGTDTQY
TRBV11-3,TRBJ2-7,ASSLGGTGPYEQY
TRBV5-1,TRBJ1-2,ASSNGQNYGYT
TRBV4-3,TRBJ2-7,ASSQEMGGTGASYEQY
TRBV21-1,TRBJ1-5,ASTHREQPQH
TRBV2,TRBJ2-5,ASRLSGGGETQY
TRBV9,TRBJ1-2,ASSVATAGANYGYT
TRBV3-1/TRBV3-2,TRBJ1-4,ASSQDRTTRVF
TRBV7-3,TRBJ1-5,ASSSRIQPQH
TRBV5-4,TRBJ1-2,ASSLRGTEYNYGYT
TRBV5-1,TRBJ2-7,ASSSGERGDEQY
TRBV24-1,TRBJ1-1,ATSGGQGKNTEAF
TRBV23-1,TRBJ1-4,ASSQSVRIRPGQFNEKLF
TRBV6-2/TRBV6-3,TRBJ2-3,ASSYRTGGTDTQY
TRBV5-1,TRBJ1-1,ASTLLGNTEAF
TRBV5-1,TRBJ2-2,ASSSPTQGSDTGELF
TRBV5-8,TRBJ1-2,ASSLRRGPLGYT
TRBV9,TRBJ2-2,ASSQFLGAGELF
TRBV6-5,TRBJ2-2,ASSYSRTGGAGELF
TRBV6-5,TRBJ2-7,ASSVRATFYEQY
TRBV7-3,TRBJ2-6,ASSQFGQGAGGANVLT
TRBV7-3,TRBJ2-7,ASSLGVTRGGRGTYEQY
TRBV5-4,TRBJ2-3,ASSLGGLAGRSTDTQY
TRBV7-3,TRBJ1-6,ASSLQGADSPLH
TRBV5-4,TRBJ1-2,ASSRQGAVYGYT
TRBV3-1/TRBV3-2,TRBJ2-4,ASSQLAGGLGNIQY
TRBV7-6,TRBJ2-7,ASSLGEGDPYEQY
TRBV6-5,TRBJ2-1,ASSSGQSWSEQF
TRBV19,TRBJ2-6,ASGTGSGANVLT
TRBV7-2,TRBJ1-2,ASSSPTMGRRDYGYT
TRBV5-1,TRBJ2-5,ASSLGLAGDQETQY